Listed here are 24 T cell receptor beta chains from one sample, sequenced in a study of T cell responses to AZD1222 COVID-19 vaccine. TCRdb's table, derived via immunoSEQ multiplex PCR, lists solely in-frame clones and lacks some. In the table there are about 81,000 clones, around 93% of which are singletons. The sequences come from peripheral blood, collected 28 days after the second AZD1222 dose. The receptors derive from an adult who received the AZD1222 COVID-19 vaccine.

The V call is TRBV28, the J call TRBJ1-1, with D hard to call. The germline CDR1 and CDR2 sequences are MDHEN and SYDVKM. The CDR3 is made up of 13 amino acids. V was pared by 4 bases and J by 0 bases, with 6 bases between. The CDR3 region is CASSSTVNTEAFF. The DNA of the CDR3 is TGTGCCAGCAGTTCCACAGTGAACACTGAAGCTTTCTTT.

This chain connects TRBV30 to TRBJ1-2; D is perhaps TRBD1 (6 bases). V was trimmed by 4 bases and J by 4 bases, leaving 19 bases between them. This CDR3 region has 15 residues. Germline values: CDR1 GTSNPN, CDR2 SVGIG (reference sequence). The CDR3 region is CAWIERGQAIYGYTF. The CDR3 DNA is TGTGCCTGGATCGAACGGGGGCAGGCGATCTATGGCTACACCTTC.

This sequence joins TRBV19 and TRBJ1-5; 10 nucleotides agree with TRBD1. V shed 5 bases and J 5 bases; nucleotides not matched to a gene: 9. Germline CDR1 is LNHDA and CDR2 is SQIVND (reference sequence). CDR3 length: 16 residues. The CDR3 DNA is TGTGCCAGTAGTTTGCCGACAGGGGGCTATGATCAGCCCCAGCATTTT. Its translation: CASSLPTGGYDQPQHF.

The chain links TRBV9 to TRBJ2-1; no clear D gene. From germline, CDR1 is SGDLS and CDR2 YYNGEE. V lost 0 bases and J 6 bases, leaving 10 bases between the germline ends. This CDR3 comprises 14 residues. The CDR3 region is CASSVVGLGNEQFF. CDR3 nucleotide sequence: TGTGCCAGCAGCGTAGTGGGGTTGGGCAATGAGCAGTTCTTC.

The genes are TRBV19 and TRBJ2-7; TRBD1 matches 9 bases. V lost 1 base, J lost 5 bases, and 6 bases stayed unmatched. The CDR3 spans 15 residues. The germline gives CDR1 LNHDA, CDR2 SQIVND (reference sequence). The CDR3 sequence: CASSIGTGQGHEQYF. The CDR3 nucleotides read TGTGCCAGTAGTATAGGTACTGGACAGGGGCACGAGCAGTACTTC. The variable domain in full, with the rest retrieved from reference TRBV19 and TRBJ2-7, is DGGITQSPKYLFRKEGQNVTLSCEQNLNHDAMYWYRQDPGQGLRLIYYSQIVNDFQKGDIAEGYSVSREKKESFPLTVTSAQKNPTAFYLCASSIGTGQGHEQYFGPGTRLTVT.

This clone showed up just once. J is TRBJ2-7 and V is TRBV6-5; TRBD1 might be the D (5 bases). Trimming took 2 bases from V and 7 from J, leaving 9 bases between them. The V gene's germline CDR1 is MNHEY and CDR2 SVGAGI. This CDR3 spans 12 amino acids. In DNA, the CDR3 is TGTGCCAGCAGTTACCCCCGACAGGAGCAGTACTTC. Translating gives CASSYPRQEQYF.

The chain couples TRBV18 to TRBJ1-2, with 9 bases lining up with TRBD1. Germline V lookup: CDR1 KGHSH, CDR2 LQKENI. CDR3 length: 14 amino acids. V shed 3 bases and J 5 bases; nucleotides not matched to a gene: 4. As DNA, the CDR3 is TGTGCCAGCTCACCGTCGGACAGGGGATATGGCTACACCTTC. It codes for CASSPSDRGYGYTF.

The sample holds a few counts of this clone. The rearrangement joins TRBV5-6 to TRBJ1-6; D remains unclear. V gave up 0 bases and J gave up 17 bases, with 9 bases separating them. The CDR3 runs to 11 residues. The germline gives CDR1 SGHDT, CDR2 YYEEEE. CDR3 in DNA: TGTGCCAGCAGCTTGGGACACATGGTCCACTTT. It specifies CASSLGHMVHF.

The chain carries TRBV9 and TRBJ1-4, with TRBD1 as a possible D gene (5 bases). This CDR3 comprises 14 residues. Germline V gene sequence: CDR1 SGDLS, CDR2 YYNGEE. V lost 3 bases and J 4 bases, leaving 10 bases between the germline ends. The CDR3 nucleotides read TGTGCCAGCAGCGGCCGGGGCTTTAATGAAAAACTGTTTTTT. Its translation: CASSGRGFNEKLFF.

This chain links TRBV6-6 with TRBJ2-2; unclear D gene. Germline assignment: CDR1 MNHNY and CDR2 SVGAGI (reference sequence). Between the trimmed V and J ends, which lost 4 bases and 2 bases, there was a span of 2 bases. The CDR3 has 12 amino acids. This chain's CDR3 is CASSSNTGELFF. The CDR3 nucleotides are TGTGCCAGCAGTTCCAACACCGGGGAGCTGTTTTTT.

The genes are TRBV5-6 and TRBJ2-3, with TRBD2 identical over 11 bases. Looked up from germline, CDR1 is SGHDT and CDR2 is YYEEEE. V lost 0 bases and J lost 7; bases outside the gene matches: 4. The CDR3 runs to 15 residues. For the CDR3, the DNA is TGTGCCAGCAGCTTGGGCGGACTAGCGGGTTATACGCAGTATTTT. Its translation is CASSLGGLAGYTQYF.

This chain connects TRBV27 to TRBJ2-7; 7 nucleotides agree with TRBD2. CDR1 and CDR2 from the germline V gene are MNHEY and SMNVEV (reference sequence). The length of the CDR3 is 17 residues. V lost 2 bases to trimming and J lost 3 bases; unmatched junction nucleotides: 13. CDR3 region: CASSLAPPTSLIYEQYF. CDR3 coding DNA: TGTGCCAGCAGTTTAGCTCCGCCGACTAGCCTCATCTACGAGCAGTACTTC.

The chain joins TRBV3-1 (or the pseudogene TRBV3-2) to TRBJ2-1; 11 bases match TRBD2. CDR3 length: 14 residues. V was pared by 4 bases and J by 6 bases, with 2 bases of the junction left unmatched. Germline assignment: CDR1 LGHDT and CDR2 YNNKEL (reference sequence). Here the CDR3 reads CASSPGLAVNEQFF. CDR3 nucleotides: TGTGCCAGCAGCCCGGGACTAGCGGTCAATGAGCAGTTCTTC.

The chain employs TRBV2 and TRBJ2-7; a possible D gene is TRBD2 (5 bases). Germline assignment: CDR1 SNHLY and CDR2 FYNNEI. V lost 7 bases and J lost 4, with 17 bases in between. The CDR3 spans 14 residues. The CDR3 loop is CASTGRRSGYEQYF. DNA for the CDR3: TGTGCCAGCACGGGCAGGAGGTCGGGGTACGAGCAGTACTTC.

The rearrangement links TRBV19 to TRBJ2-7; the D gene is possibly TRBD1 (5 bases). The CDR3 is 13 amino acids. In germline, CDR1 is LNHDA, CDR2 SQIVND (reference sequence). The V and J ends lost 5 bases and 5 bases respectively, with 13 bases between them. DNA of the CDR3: TGTGCCAGTAGTGCCCAGGGATGGGACGAGCAGTACTTC. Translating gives CASSAQGWDEQYF.

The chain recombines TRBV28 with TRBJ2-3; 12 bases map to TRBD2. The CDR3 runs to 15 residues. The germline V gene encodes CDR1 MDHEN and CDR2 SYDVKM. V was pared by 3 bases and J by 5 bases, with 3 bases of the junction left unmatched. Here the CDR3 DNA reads TGTGCCAGCAGTTTGACTAGCGGGAGAGGAGATACGCAGTATTTT. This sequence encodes CASSLTSGRGDTQYF.

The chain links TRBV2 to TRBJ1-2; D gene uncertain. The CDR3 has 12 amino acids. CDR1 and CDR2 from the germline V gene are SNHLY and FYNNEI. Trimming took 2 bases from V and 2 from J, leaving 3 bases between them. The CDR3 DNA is TGTGCCAGCAGTGAATGGAACTATGGCTACACCTTC. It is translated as CASSEWNYGYTF.

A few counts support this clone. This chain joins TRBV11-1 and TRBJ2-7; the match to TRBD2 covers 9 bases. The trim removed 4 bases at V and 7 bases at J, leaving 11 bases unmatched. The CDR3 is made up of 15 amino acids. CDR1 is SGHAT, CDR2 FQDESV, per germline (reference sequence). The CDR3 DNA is TGTGCCAGCAGCTCCTCGGCGGGAGGGCCGAAAGAGCAGTACTTC. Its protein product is CASSSSAGGPKEQYF.

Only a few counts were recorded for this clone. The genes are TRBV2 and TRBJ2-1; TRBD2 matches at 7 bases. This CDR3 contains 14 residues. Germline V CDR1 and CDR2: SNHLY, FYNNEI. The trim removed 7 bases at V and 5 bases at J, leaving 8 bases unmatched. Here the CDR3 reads CASKLLAVNNEQFF. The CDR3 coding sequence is TGTGCCAGCAAGCTCCTAGCGGTAAACAATGAGCAGTTCTTC.

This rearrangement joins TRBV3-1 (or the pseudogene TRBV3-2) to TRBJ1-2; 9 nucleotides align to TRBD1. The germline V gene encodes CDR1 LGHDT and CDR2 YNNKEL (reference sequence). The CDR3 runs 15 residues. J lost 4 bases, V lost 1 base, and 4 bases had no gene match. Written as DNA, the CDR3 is TGTGCCAGCAGCCAAGGGACAGGGGCCGTCTATGGCTACACCTTC. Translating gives CASSQGTGAVYGYTF.

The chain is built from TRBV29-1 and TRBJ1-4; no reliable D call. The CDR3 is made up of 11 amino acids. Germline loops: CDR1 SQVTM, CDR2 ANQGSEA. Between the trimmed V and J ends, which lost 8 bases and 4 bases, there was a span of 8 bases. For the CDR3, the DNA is TGCAGCTCCTGGTTTAATGAAAAACTGTTTTTT. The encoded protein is CSSWFNEKLFF.

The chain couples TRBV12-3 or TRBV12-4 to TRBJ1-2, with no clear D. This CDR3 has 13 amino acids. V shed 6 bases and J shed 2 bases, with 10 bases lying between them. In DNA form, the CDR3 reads TGTGCCAGCAGCCCGGGCCCGAACTATGGCTACACCTTC. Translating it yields CASSPGPNYGYTF.

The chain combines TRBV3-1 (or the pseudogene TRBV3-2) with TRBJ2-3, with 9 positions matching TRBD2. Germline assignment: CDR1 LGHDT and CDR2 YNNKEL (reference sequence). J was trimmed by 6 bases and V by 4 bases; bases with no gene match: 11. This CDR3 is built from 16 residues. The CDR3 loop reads CASSRLFSGSSDTQYF. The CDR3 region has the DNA TGTGCCAGCAGCCGCCTTTTTAGCGGGAGTAGTGATACGCAGTATTTT.

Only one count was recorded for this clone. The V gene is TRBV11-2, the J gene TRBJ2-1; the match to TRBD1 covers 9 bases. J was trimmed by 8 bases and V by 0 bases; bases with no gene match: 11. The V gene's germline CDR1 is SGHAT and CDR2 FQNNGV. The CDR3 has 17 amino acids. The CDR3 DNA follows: TGTGCCAGCAGCTTAGATGGACTGGGACAGGGACCCCATGAGCAGTTCTTC. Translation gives CASSLDGLGQGPHEQFF.